This TCR beta chain was documented in a study of blood T cells in healthy people across ages. Findings and caveats of the study: Diversity figures derived from one million T cells were judged to underestimate the true value. Relative to aged donors, long-lived donors carried more naive CD4+ cells and displayed higher diversity.

Alongside a J-beta primer mix, a sample-barcoded 5' primer served in a second PCR lasting about 7 to 11 cycles. Through a template-switch adaptor with 12 random nucleotides, each cDNA molecule received a tag. TCRdb redid the calling of the 5' RACE reads with MiXCR, one entry per CDR3 protein. The sample shows about 1.6 million distinct CDR3 sequences, 34% of them seen only once. This clonotype has more than one count but fewer than ten. Its matching antigen is unknown. This CDR3 is built from 12 residues. Germline CDR1 is SGHRS and CDR2 is YFSETQ. Trimming pared 5 bases from V and 3 bases from J, leaving 8 bases between.

The sequenced material came from blood. The receptor comes from a woman in her 30s in good health. The chain uses TRBV5-1 and TRBJ2-5; D uncertain. The CDR3 DNA reads TGCGCCAGCAGTTTTATGGAAGAGACCCAGTACTTC. Translated, it gives CASSFMEETQYF.